The next 12 T cell receptor beta chains were all read from a single sample in a study of T cells after yellow fever vaccination. TCRdb re-derived calls from the 5' RACE reads in MiXCR, one entry per CDR3 protein. The table lists about 370,000 distinct CDR3 sequences, around 10% of them singletons, with around 18% in the top ten. The material was PBMCs, obtained on the day of the first yellow fever vaccination. The receptors stem from a man between 18 and 35 years old who received the YFV17D yellow fever vaccine.

This clonotype was seen ten or more times. V gene TRBV4-3 combines with J gene TRBJ1-1; weak D call: TRBD1 (6 bases). The germline V gene has CDR1 LGHNA and CDR2 YSLEER. V lost 4 bases and J 0 bases, leaving 12 bases between the germline ends. The CDR3 runs to 15 residues. CDR3 nucleotide sequence: TGCGCCAGCAGCCCCCAGGGGATCATGAACACTGAAGCTTTCTTT. Translating gives CASSPQGIMNTEAFF.

This clonotype has more than one count but fewer than ten. The genes are TRBV5-1 and TRBJ2-5, with 13 bases aligning to TRBD2. This CDR3 comprises 17 residues. V lost 4 bases and J lost 0; bases outside the gene matches: 6. Per the germline V gene, CDR1 is SGHRS and CDR2 is YFSETQ. The CDR3 DNA reads TGCGCCAGCAGCCTGGGACTAGCGGGGAACTACCAAGAGACCCAGTACTTC. It is translated as CASSLGLAGNYQETQYF. Full variable domain (rest looked up from reference TRBV5-1 and TRBJ2-5): KAGVTQTPRYLIKTRGQQVTLSCSPISGHRSVSWYQQTPGQGLQFLFEYFSETQRNKGNFPGRFSGRQFSNSRSEMNVSTLELGDSALYLCASSLGLAGNYQETQYFGPGTRLLVL.

The sample holds a few counts of this clonotype. V is TRBV6-4 and J is TRBJ2-7; D is possibly TRBD1 (5 bases). CDR3 length equals 14 residues. In germline, CDR1 is MRHNA, CDR2 SNTAGT. The CDR3 coding sequence is TGCGACAGCCAGGTCAGCCGGTCAGCCTACGAGCAGTACGTC. Translating it yields CDSQVSRSAYEQYV.

In its sample, this clonotype was seen many times. The gene calls are TRBV5-1 and TRBJ2-1; 8 positions agree with TRBD1. Germline CDR1 is SGHRS and CDR2 is YFSETQ. The CDR3 spans 13 residues. With 7 bases clipped from V and 1 base from J, the junction kept 1 base outside the gene matches. The CDR3: CASGQGSYNEQFF. The CDR3 bases are TGCGCCAGCGGACAGGGATCCTACAATGAGCAGTTCTTC.

There are many counts of this clonotype. V is TRBV5-1 and J is TRBJ2-2; no reliable D call. Germline assignment: CDR1 SGHRS and CDR2 YFSETQ. The CDR3 is 13 amino acids. Trimming cost V 0 bases and J 5 bases, with 5 bases left between them. CDR3 protein: CASSLGRTGELFF. In DNA, the CDR3 is TGCGCCAGCAGCTTGGGAAGAACCGGGGAGCTGTTTTTT. The whole variable domain, filled in from reference TRBV5-1 and TRBJ2-2, reads KAGVTQTPRYLIKTRGQQVTLSCSPISGHRSVSWYQQTPGQGLQFLFEYFSETQRNKGNFPGRFSGRQFSNSRSEMNVSTLELGDSALYLCASSLGRTGELFFGEGSRLTVL.

This clonotype was recorded at least ten times. The chain has TRBV11-2 and TRBJ1-1; D gene ambiguous. The length of the CDR3 is 13 residues. Germline CDR1 reads SGHAT; CDR2 reads FQNNGV. The V and J ends lost 0 bases and 3 bases respectively, with 5 bases between them. The CDR3 loop reads CASSLDRDTEAFF. In DNA form, the CDR3 reads TGTGCCAGCAGCTTAGATCGGGACACTGAAGCTTTCTTT. The full variable domain, completed using reference TRBV11-2 and TRBJ1-1, is EAGVAQSPRYKIIEKRQSVAFWCNPISGHATLYWYQQILGQGPKLLIQFQNNGVVDDSQLPKDRFSAERLKGVDSTLKIQPAKLEDSAVYLCASSLDRDTEAFFGQGTRLTVV.

This rearrangement joins TRBV18 to TRBJ2-2, with D tentatively TRBD1 (6 bases). The V and J ends lost 5 bases and 0 bases respectively, with 13 bases between them. Germline loops: CDR1 KGHSH, CDR2 LQKENI. The CDR3 extends over 16 amino acids. This CDR3 is CASSSTGGSNTGELFF. In nucleotides, the CDR3 is TGTGCCAGCTCATCGACAGGTGGATCGAACACCGGGGAGCTGTTTTTT.

This clonotype was counted many times. Here the CDR3 DNA reads TGCAGTGCTAGAGCTGCCTCCGCGGCTAGACGCGCAGATACGCAGTATTTT. It yields the protein CSARAASAARRADTQYF. This rearrangement joins TRBV20-1 to TRBJ2-3; D uncertain. Trimming pared 1 base from V and 4 bases from J, leaving 21 bases between. CDR1 is DFQATT and CDR2 is SNEGSKA in the germline V gene (reference sequence). This CDR3 has 17 amino acids.

The V call is TRBV28, the J call TRBJ1-2, with TRBD1 as a possible D gene (6 bases). V was cut by 1 base and J by 7 bases, with 7 bases left in between. This CDR3 spans 12 amino acids. CDR1 MDHEN and CDR2 SYDVKM come from the germline V gene. The DNA of the CDR3 is TGTGCCAGCAGTTTATCGACAGGTGGCTACACCTTC. This sequence encodes CASSLSTGGYTF.

CDR3 loop: CASSPRVGPAETQYF. The CDR3 nucleotides are TGCGCCAGCAGCCCCCGCGTAGGGCCCGCCGAGACCCAGTACTTC. The chain uses TRBV4-1 and TRBJ2-5; D gene ambiguous. V was pared by 4 bases and J by 5 bases, with 17 bases between. The CDR3 runs 15 residues. CDR1 and CDR2 (germline): MGHRA, YSYEKL.

This clonotype appeared a few times. V is TRBV6-5 and J is TRBJ1-1; no clear D. CDR1 is MNHEY, CDR2 SVGAGI, per germline. This CDR3 has 15 amino acids. Trimming shortened V by 2 bases and J by 1 base, and 11 bases separated the two germline ends. In DNA, the CDR3 is TGTGCCAGCAGTTACGGTTCGCAGCCGAACACTGAAGCTTTCTTT. It translates to CASSYGSQPNTEAFF.

The rearrangement joins TRBV7-9 to TRBJ2-1; D ambiguous. This CDR3 region has 11 residues. Trimming removed 5 bases from V and 12 bases from J, with 11 bases in between. The V gene's germline CDR1 is SEHNR and CDR2 FQNEAQ (reference sequence). CDR3: CASSTSMVQFF. CDR3 in DNA: TGTGCCAGCAGCACCTCTATGGTGCAGTTCTTC. The full variable domain, its missing parts supplied by reference TRBV7-9 and TRBJ2-1, is DTGVSQNPRHKITKRGQNVTFRCDPISEHNRLYWYRQTLGQGPEFLTYFQNEAQLEKSRLLSDRFSAERPKGSFSTLEIQRTEQGDSAMYLCASSTSMVQFFGPGTRLTVL.